The 13 T cell receptor beta chains in this list originate from one sample, sequenced in a study of Ad26.COV2.S vaccination and SARS-CoV-2 variants (TCRdb year 2021). Libraries came from the immunoSEQ multiplex PCR assay. TCRdb's version of the immuneACCESS table is confined to in-frame rearrangements and falls short of the full clone set. An unresolved V gene accounts for under half of the shortfall where checked; the remainder is of unknown origin. This sample lists about 400,000 clones; around 85% were detected once. Clones ranked in the top ten supply 3.5% of the sample. The treatment or condition label of this sample denotes: about 20 received Ad26.COV2.S at low or high dose, single or two shots; 5 received placebo; per-sample allocation not given. For vaccine and placebo recipients, the sequenced repertoires came from samples collected on day 63 after the first injection. The sequencing used peripheral blood, collected in a trial of Ad26.COV2.S vaccine versus placebo. The receptors come from a person between 18 and 60 years old who received the Ad26.COV2.S COVID-19 vaccine or a placebo.

This chain links TRBV2 with TRBJ1-6; tentatively, D is TRBD1 (5 bases). The V gene lost 4 bases and the J gene lost 1 base, with 14 bases spanning the gap. The CDR3 has 17 residues. Germline V gene lookup returns CDR1 SNHLY and CDR2 FYNNEI. CDR3 protein: CASSGRGTWSYNSPLHF. For the CDR3, the DNA is TGTGCCAGCAGTGGGCGGGGGACTTGGTCCTATAATTCACCCCTCCACTTT.

The CDR3 DNA follows: TGTGCCAGCAGCCCAAAAGTTCCATCCGTTGCTTTCTTT. This gives the protein CASSPKVPSVAFF. The chain has TRBV7-2 and TRBJ1-1; D ambiguous. The germline CDR1 and CDR2 sequences are SGHTA and FQGNSA. This CDR3 contains 13 residues. Trimming cost V 5 bases and J 11 bases, with 18 bases left between them.

J is TRBJ2-2 and V is TRBV10-3; 7 nucleotides agree with TRBD2. CDR1 ENHRY and CDR2 SYGVKD come from the germline V gene. V lost 6 bases, J lost 1 base, and 8 bases stayed unmatched. The CDR3 extends over 16 amino acids. The CDR3 loop reads CAIRDERGLNTGELFF. As DNA, the CDR3 is TGTGCCATCAGGGACGAGCGGGGCCTGAACACCGGGGAGCTGTTTTTT.

V is TRBV2 and J is TRBJ2-1, with 7 bases matching TRBD2. The length of the CDR3 is 14 residues. Germline V CDR1 and CDR2: SNHLY, FYNNEI. The V segment lost 6 bases and the J segment 6 bases; nucleotides outside the gene matches: 8. The DNA for the CDR3 is TGTGCCAGCAGCTGGCTAGCGGTTGTCAATGAGCAGTTCTTC. Protein sequence: CASSWLAVVNEQFF.

In DNA form, the CDR3 reads TGCGCCAGCAGTCAATCGAGGGGGCTGGGCTATGGCTACACCTTC. Encoded protein: CASSQSRGLGYGYTF. The chain has TRBV23-1 and TRBJ1-2; 7 nucleotides match TRBD1. TRBV23-1 is reported as an ORF; its role is uncertain. The CDR3 sequence is 15 residues long. V dropped 0 bases and J dropped 4; count of bases not matched to a gene: 5.

The J gene is TRBJ1-2, the V gene TRBV6-5; TRBD1 matches 8 bases. The V segment lost 5 bases and the J segment 7 bases; nucleotides outside the gene matches: 6. Germline values: CDR1 MNHEY, CDR2 SVGAGI. This CDR3 has 13 residues. CDR3 in amino acids: CASSKPGGGGYTF. CDR3 nucleotides: TGTGCCAGCAGTAAACCAGGGGGCGGTGGCTACACCTTC.

The chain combines TRBV4-3 with TRBJ2-7; TRBD1 matches 7 bases. Germline V lookup: CDR1 LGHNA, CDR2 YSLEER. V lost 1 base to trimming and J lost 2 bases; unmatched junction nucleotides: 2. This CDR3 spans 14 amino acids. CDR3 region: CASSQGQGTYEQYF. DNA for the CDR3: TGCGCCAGCAGCCAAGGACAGGGTACCTACGAGCAGTACTTC.

The chain has TRBV9 and TRBJ2-4; TRBD2 aligns across 8 bases. The V gene end was trimmed by 0 bases and the J gene end by 7 bases; junction bases not matched to a gene: 9. CDR1 and CDR2 (germline): SGDLS, YYNGEE. The CDR3 runs to 16 residues. In DNA, the CDR3 is TGTGCCAGCAGCGTAGCAGCGAGTGGCGGGGGGAACATTCAGTACTTC. Translating gives CASSVAASGGGNIQYF.

V gene TRBV9 combines with J gene TRBJ1-2, with 8 positions matching TRBD1. CDR1 and CDR2 (germline): SGDLS, YYNGEE. V was clipped by 0 bases and J by 6 bases; unmatched bases: 7. This CDR3 spans 15 amino acids. The CDR3 spells CASSVDSRTGNGYTF. The CDR3 DNA sequence: TGTGCCAGCAGCGTAGATTCCAGGACAGGGAATGGCTACACCTTC. Filled out from reference TRBV9 and TRBJ1-2, the complete variable domain reads DSGVTQTPKHLITATGQRVTLRCSPRSGDLSVYWYQQSLDQGLQFLIQYYNGEERAKGNILERFSAQQFPDLHSELNLSSLELGDSALYFCASSVDSRTGNGYTFGSGTRLTVV.

The CDR3 DNA is TGTGCCAGCAGAGACAGGAGCTACAATGAGCAGTTCTTC. Translated, it gives CASRDRSYNEQFF. This rearrangement joins TRBV11-2 to TRBJ2-1, with D maybe TRBD1 (6 bases). Deletions cut 6 bases from V and 3 bases from J, with 9 bases between. The germline gives CDR1 SGHAT, CDR2 FQNNGV. The CDR3 sequence is 13 residues long.

The rearrangement uses TRBV19 and TRBJ2-3; 11 nucleotides line up with TRBD2. In germline, CDR1 is LNHDA, CDR2 SQIVND (reference sequence). V was pared by 6 bases and J by 0 bases, with 11 bases of the junction left unmatched. CDR3 length equals 18 residues. Here the CDR3 DNA reads TGTGCCAGTAGCCGGGGGCTAGCGGGGGGTCCTAGCACAGATACGCAGTATTTT. It yields the protein CASSRGLAGGPSTDTQYF.

The chain carries TRBV9 and TRBJ1-4, with 7 bases identical to TRBD1. V shed 0 bases and J 8 bases; nucleotides not matched to a gene: 10. Germline values: CDR1 SGDLS, CDR2 YYNGEE. The CDR3 has 16 amino acids. The CDR3 nucleotides are TGTGCCAGCAGCGTAGATTCAGGGGGAAGAGGGGAAAAACTGTTTTTT. It encodes CASSVDSGGRGEKLFF.

This rearrangement joins TRBV5-5 to TRBJ1-6, with D possibly being TRBD1 (5 bases). Germline CDR1 and CDR2: SGHKS and YYEKEE (reference sequence). V dropped 1 base and J dropped 0 bases, with 8 bases sitting between them. This CDR3 is built from 16 residues. The CDR3 protein is CASSLQGSSYNSPLHF. Here the CDR3 DNA reads TGTGCCAGCAGCTTGCAGGGCAGCTCCTATAATTCACCCCTCCACTTT.